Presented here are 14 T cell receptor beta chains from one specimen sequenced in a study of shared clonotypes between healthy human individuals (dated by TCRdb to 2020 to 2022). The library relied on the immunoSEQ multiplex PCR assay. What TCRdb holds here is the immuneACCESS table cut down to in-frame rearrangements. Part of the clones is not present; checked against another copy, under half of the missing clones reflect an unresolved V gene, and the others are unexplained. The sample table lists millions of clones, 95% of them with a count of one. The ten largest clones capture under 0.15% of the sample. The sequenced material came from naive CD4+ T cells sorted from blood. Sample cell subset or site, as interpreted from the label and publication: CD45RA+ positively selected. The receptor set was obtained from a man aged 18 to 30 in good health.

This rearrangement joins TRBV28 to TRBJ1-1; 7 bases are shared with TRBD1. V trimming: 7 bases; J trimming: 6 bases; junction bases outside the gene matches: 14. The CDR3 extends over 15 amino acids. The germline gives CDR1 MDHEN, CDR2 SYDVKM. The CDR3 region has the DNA TGTGCCAGCAACTCCTTCCGGGACAGTTTCGCTGAAGCTTTCTTT. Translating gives CASNSFRDSFAEAFF.

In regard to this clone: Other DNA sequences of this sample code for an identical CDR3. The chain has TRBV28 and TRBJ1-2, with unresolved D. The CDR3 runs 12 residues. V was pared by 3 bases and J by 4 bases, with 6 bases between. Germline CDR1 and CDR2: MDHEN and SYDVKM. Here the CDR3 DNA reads TGTGCCAGCAGTTTTTCGGGCTATGGCTACACCTTC. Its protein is CASSFSGYGYTF.

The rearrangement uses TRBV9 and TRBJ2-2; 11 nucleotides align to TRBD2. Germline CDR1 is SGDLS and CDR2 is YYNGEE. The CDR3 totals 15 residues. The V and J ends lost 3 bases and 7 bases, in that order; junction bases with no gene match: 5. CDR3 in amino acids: CASSGSGGAIGELFF. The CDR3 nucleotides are TGTGCCAGCAGCGGTAGCGGGGGGGCAATCGGGGAGCTGTTTTTT. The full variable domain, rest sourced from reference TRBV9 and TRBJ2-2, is DSGVTQTPKHLITATGQRVTLRCSPRSGDLSVYWYQQSLDQGLQFLIQYYNGEERAKGNILERFSAQQFPDLHSELNLSSLELGDSALYFCASSGSGGAIGELFFGEGSRLTVL.

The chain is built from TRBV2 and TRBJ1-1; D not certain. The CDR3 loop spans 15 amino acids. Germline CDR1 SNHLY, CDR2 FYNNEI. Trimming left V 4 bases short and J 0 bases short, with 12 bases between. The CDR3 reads CASSGEGSMNTEAFF. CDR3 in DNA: TGTGCCAGCAGTGGGGAGGGCAGCATGAACACTGAAGCTTTCTTT.

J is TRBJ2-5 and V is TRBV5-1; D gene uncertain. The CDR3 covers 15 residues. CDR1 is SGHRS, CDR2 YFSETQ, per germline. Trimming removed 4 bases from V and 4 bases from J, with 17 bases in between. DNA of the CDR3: TGCGCCAGCAGCGAAACCCTAGTATCGGGAGAGACCCAGTACTTC. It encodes CASSETLVSGETQYF.

The CDR3 spells CAISESSRGNSPLHF. The CDR3 region has the DNA TGTGCCATCAGTGAGTCGAGCAGGGGAAATTCACCCCTCCACTTT. The chain employs TRBV10-3 and TRBJ1-6, with D perhaps matching TRBD1 (6 bases). V was cut by 0 bases and J by 7 bases, with 10 bases left in between. Per the germline V gene, CDR1 is ENHRY and CDR2 is SYGVKD. The CDR3 loop spans 15 amino acids.

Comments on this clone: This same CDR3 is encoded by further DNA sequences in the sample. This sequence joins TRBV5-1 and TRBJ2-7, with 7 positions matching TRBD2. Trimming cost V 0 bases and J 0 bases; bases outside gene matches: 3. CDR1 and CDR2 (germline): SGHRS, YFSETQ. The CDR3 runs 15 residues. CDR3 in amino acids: CASSLVAGDSYEQYF. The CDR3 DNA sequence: TGCGCCAGCAGCTTGGTGGCGGGAGACTCCTACGAGCAGTACTTC.

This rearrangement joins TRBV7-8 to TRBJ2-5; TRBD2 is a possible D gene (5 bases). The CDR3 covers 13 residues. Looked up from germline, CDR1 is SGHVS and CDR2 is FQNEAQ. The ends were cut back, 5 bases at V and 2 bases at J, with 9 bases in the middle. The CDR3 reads CASSAGLQETQYF. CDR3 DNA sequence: TGTGCCAGCAGCGCGGGCCTTCAAGAGACCCAGTACTTC.

CDR3 sequence (DNA): TGTGCCAGCAGCTCTGGGACAGGGGCCCGCTCCTACAATGAGCAGTTCTTC. Translation: CASSSGTGARSYNEQFF. The genes are TRBV11-3 and TRBJ2-1; TRBD1 matches 10 bases. The ends lost 4 bases at V and 0 bases at J; junction bases unmatched: 6. Germline V lookup: CDR1 SGHNT, CDR2 YENEEA. This CDR3 spans 17 amino acids.

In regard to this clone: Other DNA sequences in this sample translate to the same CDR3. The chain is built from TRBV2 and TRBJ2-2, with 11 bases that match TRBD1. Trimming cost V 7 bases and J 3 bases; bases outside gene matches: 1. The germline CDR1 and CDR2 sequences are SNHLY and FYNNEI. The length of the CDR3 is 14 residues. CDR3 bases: TGTGCCAGCAAGGGACAGGGGGACACCGGGGAGCTGTTTTTT. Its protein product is CASKGQGDTGELFF.

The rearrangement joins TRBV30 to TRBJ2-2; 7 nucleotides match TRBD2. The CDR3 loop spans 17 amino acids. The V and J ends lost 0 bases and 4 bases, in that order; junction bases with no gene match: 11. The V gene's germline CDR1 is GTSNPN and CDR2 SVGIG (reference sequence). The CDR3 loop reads CAWSVGWTSGSTGELFF. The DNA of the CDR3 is TGTGCCTGGAGTGTCGGGTGGACTAGTGGTTCCACCGGGGAGCTGTTTTTT. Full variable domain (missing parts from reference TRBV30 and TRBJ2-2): SQTIHQWPATLVQPVGSPLSLECTVEGTSNPNLYWYRQAAGRGLQLLFYSVGIGQISSEVPQNLSASRPQDRQFILSSKKLLLSDSGFYLCAWSVGWTSGSTGELFFGEGSRLTVL.

CDR3 DNA: TGTGCCAGCAGCGGGACTAGCGGGGGGCAGTACTTC. It encodes CASSGTSGGQYF. This chain links TRBV28 with TRBJ2-7; 14 bases are shared with TRBD2. The trim removed 6 bases at V and 9 bases at J, leaving 1 base unmatched. The CDR3 runs 12 residues. Looked up from germline, CDR1 is MDHEN and CDR2 is SYDVKM. Full variable domain (outside the CDR3, taken from reference TRBV28 and TRBJ2-7): DVKVTQSSRYLVKRTGEKVFLECVQDMDHENMFWYRQDPGLGLRLIYFSYDVKMKEKGDIPEGYSVSREKKERFSLILESASTNQTSMYLCASSGTSGGQYFGPGTRLTVT.

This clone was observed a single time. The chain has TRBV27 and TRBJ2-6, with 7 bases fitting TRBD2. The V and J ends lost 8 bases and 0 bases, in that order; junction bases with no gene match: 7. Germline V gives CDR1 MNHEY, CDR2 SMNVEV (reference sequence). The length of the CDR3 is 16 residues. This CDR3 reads CASLPGGGSGANVLTF. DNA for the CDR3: TGTGCCAGCCTCCCAGGCGGGGGCTCTGGGGCCAACGTCCTGACTTTC.

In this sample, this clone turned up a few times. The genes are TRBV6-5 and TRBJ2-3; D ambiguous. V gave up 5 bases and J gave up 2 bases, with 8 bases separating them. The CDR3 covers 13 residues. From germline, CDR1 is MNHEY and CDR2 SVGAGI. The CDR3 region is CASSRAFTDTQYF. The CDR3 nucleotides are TGTGCCAGCAGTCGGGCCTTCACAGATACGCAGTATTTT.